This TCR beta chain came from a study of T cell repertoires in urothelial bladder cancer. Study outcomes and limitations: Benign specimens had a median roughly 11% infiltrating lymphocyte percentage. Carcinoma specimens had fewer T cells than benign specimens. One T-cell clone reached up to about 15% of carcinoma infiltrating lymphocytes.

Sequenced by immunoSEQ multiplex PCR; TCRdb stores in-frame clones only, minus some. The sample lists 8,500 to 13,000 clones; more than 60% were seen once. In regard to this clone: Its target is unknown.

J lost 3 bases, V lost 6 bases, and 8 bases had no gene match. Germline V CDR1 and CDR2: MNHNY, SVGAGI (reference sequence). The CDR3 runs 14 residues. The rearrangement links TRBV6-6 to TRBJ2-7; 7 positions agree with TRBD1. The sequence was obtained from a human donor with a benign inflammatory bladder lesion. The sequenced sample consisted of tumor-infiltrating cells from bladder cancer. The CDR3: CASSPRQGIYEQYF. The CDR3 nucleotides read TGTGCCAGCAGCCCTCGACAGGGTATCTACGAGCAGTACTTC.